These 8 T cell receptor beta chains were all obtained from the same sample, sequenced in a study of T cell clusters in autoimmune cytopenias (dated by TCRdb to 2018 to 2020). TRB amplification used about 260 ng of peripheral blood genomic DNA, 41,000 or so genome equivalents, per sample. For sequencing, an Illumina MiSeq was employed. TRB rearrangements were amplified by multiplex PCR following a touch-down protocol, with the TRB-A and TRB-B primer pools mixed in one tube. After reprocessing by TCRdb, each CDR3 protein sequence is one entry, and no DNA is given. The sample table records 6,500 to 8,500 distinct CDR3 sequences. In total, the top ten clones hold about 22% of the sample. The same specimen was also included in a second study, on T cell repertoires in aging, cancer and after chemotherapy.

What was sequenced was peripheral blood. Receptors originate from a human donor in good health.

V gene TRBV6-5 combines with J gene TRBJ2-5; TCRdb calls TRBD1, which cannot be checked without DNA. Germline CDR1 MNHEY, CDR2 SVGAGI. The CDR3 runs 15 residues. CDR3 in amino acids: CASSPPGQGGETQYF.

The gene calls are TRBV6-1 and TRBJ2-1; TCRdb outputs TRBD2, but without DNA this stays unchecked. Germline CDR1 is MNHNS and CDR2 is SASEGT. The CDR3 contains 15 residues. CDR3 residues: CASRLAASSYNEQFF.

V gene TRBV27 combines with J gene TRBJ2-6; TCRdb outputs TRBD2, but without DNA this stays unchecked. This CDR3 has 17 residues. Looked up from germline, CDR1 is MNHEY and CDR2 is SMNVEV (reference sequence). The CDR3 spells CASSFPGLAEGANVLTF.

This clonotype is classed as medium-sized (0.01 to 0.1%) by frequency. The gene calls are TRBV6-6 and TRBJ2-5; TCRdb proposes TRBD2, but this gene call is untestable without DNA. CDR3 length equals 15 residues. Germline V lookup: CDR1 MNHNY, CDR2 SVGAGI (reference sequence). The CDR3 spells CASSSGPRNQETQYF.

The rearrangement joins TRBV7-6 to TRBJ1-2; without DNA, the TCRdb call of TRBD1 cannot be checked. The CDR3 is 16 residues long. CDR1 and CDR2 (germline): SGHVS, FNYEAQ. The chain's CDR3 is CASSESRGAAFYGYTF.

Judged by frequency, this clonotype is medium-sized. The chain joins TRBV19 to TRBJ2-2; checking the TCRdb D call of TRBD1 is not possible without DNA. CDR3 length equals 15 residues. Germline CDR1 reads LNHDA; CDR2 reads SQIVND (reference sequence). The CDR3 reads CASSIPDSYTGELFF. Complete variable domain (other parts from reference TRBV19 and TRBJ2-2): DGGITQSPKYLFRKEGQNVTLSCEQNLNHDAMYWYRQDPGQGLRLIYYSQIVNDFQKGDIAEGYSVSREKKESFPLTVTSAQKNPTAFYLCASSIPDSYTGELFFGEGSRLTVL.

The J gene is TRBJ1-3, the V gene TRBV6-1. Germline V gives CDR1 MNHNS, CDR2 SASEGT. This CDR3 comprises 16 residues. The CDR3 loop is CASSEDWGFSGNTIYF.

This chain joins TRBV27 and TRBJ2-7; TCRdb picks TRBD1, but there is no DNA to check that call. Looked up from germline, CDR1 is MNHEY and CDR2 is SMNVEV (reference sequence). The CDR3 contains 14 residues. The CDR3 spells CASRPWGGSYEQYF.